This TCR beta chain is drawn from a study of blood T cell repertoires in COVID-19. The CDR3 length is 13 residues. Germline CDR1 reads SGHAT; CDR2 reads FQNNGV. The ends lost 2 bases at V and 7 bases at J; junction bases unmatched: 3. The repertoire was sequenced with immunoSEQ multiplex PCR; TCRdb's copy has only in-frame clones and lacks some. Of about 120,000 clones listed, around 89% were seen once; the top ten hold over 15%. The chain joins TRBV11-2 to TRBJ1-2, with 8 bases that match TRBD1. The origin of this receptor is a human donor with acute or convalescent COVID-19. The donor label of this sample is uncertain. The sample was peripheral blood. The CDR3 DNA reads as TGTGCCAGCAGCTTACAGACAGGGGTTGGCTACACCTTC. Protein: CASSLQTGVGYTF.